This T cell receptor (beta chain) was sequenced during a study of metastatic and nonmetastatic thyroid tumors. The CDR3 sequence is 15 residues long. Trimming removed 6 bases from V and 5 bases from J; junction bases left unmatched: 7. In germline, CDR1 is MGHDK, CDR2 SYGVNS. The table lists this clone with many counts. In the original workflow: Construction of a distant-metastasis classifier for papillary thyroid cancer relied on CDR3 differences across clinicopathological groups. TCRdb re-analyzed the PCR reads through MiXCR. The V and J calls follow TCRdb's processing rather than the paper's. The table lists tens of thousands of clones, around 15% of them singletons, with about 4.5% in the top ten. Thyroid surgery was performed in patients who had received no treatment beforehand.

V usage is TRBV25-1 and J usage is TRBJ2-1; TRBD1 matches 10 bases. The receptor was derived from a female donor with papillary thyroid cancer or a benign thyroid nodule (not recorded which). Some clones in this sample may be carry-over from other donors' samples. Sequencing used blood. The CDR3 loop is CASRLTGGPHNEQFF. DNA of the CDR3: TGTGCCAGCAGACTGACAGGGGGCCCCCACAATGAGCAGTTCTTC.